The 13 T cell receptor beta chains below come from one sample, sequenced in a study of metastatic and nonmetastatic thyroid tumors. TCRdb re-clonotyped the PCR reads via MiXCR. This sample has roughly 20,000 clones; 28% occur once, and the top ten carry approximately 14%. Every patient was untreated before thyroid surgery. The sequenced sample was tumor tissue. The receptors were gathered from a male donor with papillary thyroid cancer or a benign thyroid nodule (not recorded which). Some clones in this sample may be carry-over from other donors' samples.

This clone has only a few counts. This sequence joins TRBV27 and TRBJ1-5; D is perhaps TRBD1 (6 bases). Trimming pared 2 bases from V and 2 bases from J, leaving 19 bases between. Looked up from germline, CDR1 is MNHEY and CDR2 is SMNVEV (reference sequence). The CDR3 consists of 18 residues. CDR3 residues: CASSLRLGTWVGNQPQHF. CDR3 DNA: TGTGCCAGCAGTTTAAGATTAGGGACATGGGTGGGCAATCAGCCCCAGCATTTT.

The chain links TRBV18 to TRBJ2-2, with unresolved D. V was cut by 5 bases and J by 5 bases, with 12 bases left in between. There are 14 residues in the CDR3. Germline values: CDR1 KGHSH, CDR2 LQKENI. For the CDR3, the DNA is TGTGCCAGCTCAGCCACGACTCTAACCGGGGAGCTGTTTTTT. Translation: CASSATTLTGELFF.

The chain uses TRBV18 and TRBJ1-2; D remains ambiguous. The CDR3 sequence is 14 residues long. V was cut by 2 bases and J by 2 bases, with 9 bases left in between. CDR1 and CDR2 from the germline V gene are KGHSH and LQKENI. The CDR3 loop reads CASSPSQQNYGYTF. The DNA of the CDR3 is TGTGCCAGCTCACCATCCCAACAGAACTATGGCTACACCTTC.

This sequence joins TRBV20-1 and TRBJ2-7, with 9 bases identical to TRBD1. CDR1 is DFQATT, CDR2 SNEGSKA, per germline (reference sequence). The CDR3 is made up of 13 amino acids. The J segment lost 2 bases and the V segment lost 1 base, leaving 0 bases of the junction unmatched. The chain's CDR3 is CSARGDRAYEQYF. The CDR3 DNA reads as TGCAGTGCTAGAGGGGACAGGGCCTACGAGCAGTACTTC.

The chain uses TRBV6-2 or TRBV6-3 and TRBJ2-7, with TRBD1 matching 8 bases. The ends lost 6 bases at V and 2 bases at J; junction bases unmatched: 9. Germline V lookup: CDR1 MNHEY, CDR2 SVGEGT. This CDR3 has 15 residues. In nucleotides, the CDR3 is TGTGCCAGCAGAACGGACAGGGAACGCACCTACGAGCAGTACTTC. The encoded protein is CASRTDRERTYEQYF.

The rearrangement links TRBV2 to TRBJ2-7; tentatively, D is TRBD1 (6 bases). V was cut by 5 bases and J by 2 bases, with 7 bases left in between. Germline CDR1 and CDR2: SNHLY and FYNNEI. This CDR3 is 12 amino acids long. As DNA, the CDR3 is TGTGCCAGCAGTTGGACAGCCTACGAGCAGTACTTC. This codes for CASSWTAYEQYF.

CDR3 DNA sequence: TGTGCCAGCAGCTTTAATGGCGGTGCTAACTATGGCTACACCTTC. This gives the protein CASSFNGGANYGYTF. The chain couples TRBV7-9 to TRBJ1-2; unclear D gene. The CDR3 sequence is 15 residues long. CDR1 and CDR2 (germline): SEHNR, FQNEAQ (reference sequence). V was pared by 3 bases and J by 0 bases, with 11 bases between.

This clone was counted many times. The chain carries TRBV14 and TRBJ2-1, with D unclear. The V end lost 3 bases, the J end lost 4 bases, and 10 bases lay between the germline ends. Germline loops: CDR1 SGHDN, CDR2 FVKESK. The CDR3 spans 14 residues. The CDR3 spells CASSQSSRYNEQFF. The DNA of the CDR3 is TGTGCCAGCAGCCAGAGCAGTCGATACAATGAGCAGTTCTTC.

This clone was recorded only once. The gene calls are TRBV7-2 and TRBJ1-1; 8 nucleotides match TRBD1. Per germline, CDR1 SGHTA and CDR2 FQGNSA. CDR3 length: 13 residues. J lost 3 bases, V lost 6 bases, and 3 bases had no gene match. CDR3 DNA sequence: TGTGCCAGCAGACTGACAGGGGACACTGAAGCTTTCTTT. Its translation: CASRLTGDTEAFF.

This clone was picked up many times. This chain joins TRBV11-2 and TRBJ2-2; possibly TRBD1 for D (6 bases). CDR1 is SGHAT and CDR2 is FQNNGV in the germline V gene. V lost 9 bases to trimming and J lost 5 bases, with 16 bases between them. The CDR3 is 14 amino acids. This CDR3 is CASRDTPGTGELFF. The CDR3 bases are TGTGCCAGTAGGGACACGCCGGGAACCGGGGAGCTGTTTTTT.

This clone came up a few times. This chain joins TRBV11-1 and TRBJ2-1; D may be TRBD1 or TRBD2 (5 bases each). The V gene lost 5 bases and the J gene lost 6 bases, with 20 bases spanning the gap. Per germline, CDR1 SGHAT and CDR2 FQDESV (reference sequence). CDR3 length: 16 amino acids. This CDR3 is CASSPTRVRGPNEQFF. The CDR3 nucleotides read TGTGCCAGCAGCCCAACGAGGGTTAGGGGTCCCAATGAGCAGTTCTTC.

By share, this clone ranks as medium-sized (0.01 to 0.1%). The CDR3 is CASSFLAGTDTQYF. The CDR3 coding sequence is TGTGCCAGCAGTTTTCTAGCGGGTACAGATACGCAGTATTTT. The J gene is TRBJ2-3, the V gene TRBV28; TRBD2 aligns across 8 bases. V lost 3 bases and J lost 3; bases outside the gene matches: 2. The germline V gene has CDR1 MDHEN and CDR2 SYDVKM. CDR3 size: 14 residues.

The table lists this clone with many counts. This sequence joins TRBV18 and TRBJ1-1; 12 nucleotides align to TRBD1. The germline V gene encodes CDR1 KGHSH and CDR2 LQKENI. This CDR3 comprises 19 residues. J lost 0 bases, V lost 6 bases, and 14 bases had no gene match. The CDR3 region is CASSSGQGAQRVMNTEAFF. CDR3 nucleotides: TGTGCCAGCTCGTCGGGACAGGGGGCGCAAAGAGTTATGAACACTGAAGCTTTCTTT.